This T cell receptor beta chain was sequenced for a study of shared clonotypes between healthy human individuals. The CDR3 runs 15 residues. The germline gives CDR1 MNHEY, CDR2 SMNVEV (reference sequence). V was pared by 7 bases and J by 3 bases, with 16 bases between. Turning to this clone: The antigen is unknown.

Study-wide points: What rarefaction showed was incomplete sorted-subset sequencing despite large depth.

For sorted subsets, 150 to 200 ng DNA per replicate equaled 33,000 or so T cell genomes. Sequenced by immunoSEQ multiplex PCR; TCRdb stores in-frame clones only, minus some. The sample holds roughly 810,000 clones, roughly 96% seen once. Naive CD8 populations comprised CD45RO-negative cells positively selected for CCR7, excluding terminally differentiated effector memory CD45RA+ cells. This sequence was found in a man younger than 40 in good health. The V and J genes are TRBV27 and TRBJ2-1; possible D gene TRBD2, 6 bases. The sample was naive CD8+ T cells sorted from blood. The chain's CDR3 is CASTLRSGLYNEQFF. The CDR3, as DNA: TGTGCCAGCACATTACGGAGCGGGCTCTACAATGAGCAGTTCTTC.